Presented here are 32 T cell receptor beta chains from one specimen sequenced in a study of regulatory T cells in long-lasting Graves disease. Time point of the sample: persistent/refractory GD, antithyroid drugs over 5 years with positive TRAb. The TCR library was made from RNA extracted from PBMCs. Both iRepertoire HTBI primers and Arm-PCR of CDR3 regions were used to build the TCR beta libraries. TCRdb reanalysed the multiplex PCR reads using MiXCR and keeps one entry per CDR3 protein. Of about 460,000 distinct CDR3 sequences in the sample, 20% to 25% were seen once. Sequenced material: peripheral blood mononuclear cells (PBMCs), taken when the disease was refractory, from a patient treated with antithyroid drugs. All receptors come from a female donor with Graves disease.

In regard to this clonotype: A much more abundant neighbour one base away suggests this may be a read error. The chain employs TRBV2 and TRBJ1-2, with D possibly being TRBD1 (6 bases). Trimming pared 7 bases from V and 8 bases from J, leaving 14 bases between. The CDR3 extends over 12 amino acids. From germline, CDR1 is SNHLY and CDR2 FYNNEI. CDR3 bases: TGTGCCAGCACCCGGAACAGGGAGGGCTACACCTTC. Its protein is CASTRNREGYTF. Filled out from reference TRBV2 and TRBJ1-2, the complete variable domain reads EPEVTQTPSHQVTQMGQEVILRCVPISNHLYFYWYRQILGQKVEFLVSFYNNEISEKSEIFDDQFSVERPDGSNFTLKIRSTKLEDSAMYFCASTRNREGYTFGSGTRLTVV.

In this sample, this clonotype turned up many times. The J gene is TRBJ2-5, the V gene TRBV7-8, with TRBD2 matching over 9 bases. The CDR3 totals 15 residues. V shed 10 bases and J 5 bases; nucleotides not matched to a gene: 14. CDR1 SGHVS and CDR2 FQNEAQ come from the germline V gene. The CDR3 is CATRNSGRGVETQYF. The CDR3, as DNA: TGTGCCACCAGAAATAGCGGGAGAGGGGTGGAGACCCAGTACTTC.

This chain uses TRBV11-2 with TRBJ2-7; D is tentatively TRBD1 or TRBD2 (5 bases each). Trimming pared 3 bases from V and 12 bases from J, leaving 21 bases between. This CDR3 region has 14 residues. Germline V gene data show CDR1 as SGHAT and CDR2 as FQNNGV. The CDR3 bases are TGTGCCAGCAGCTTTCCTGTCAGGGAGTCAGTGAGGTACTTC. Encoded protein: CASSFPVRESVRYF. Variable domain in full (rest from reference TRBV11-2 and TRBJ2-7): EAGVAQSPRYKIIEKRQSVAFWCNPISGHATLYWYQQILGQGPKLLIQFQNNGVVDDSQLPKDRFSAERLKGVDSTLKIQPAKLEDSAVYLCASSFPVRESVRYFGPGTRLTVT.

CDR3 loop: CASSIDHGGYSGYTF. DNA for the CDR3: TGTGCCAGTAGTATAGATCACGGGGGCTATAGTGGCTACACCTTC. V gene TRBV19 combines with J gene TRBJ1-2, with TRBD1 as a possible D gene (6 bases). Germline V gene data show CDR1 as LNHDA and CDR2 as SQIVND (reference sequence). There are 15 residues in the CDR3. Trimming took off 0 bases at V and 7 bases at J, with 15 bases between the two ends.

The chain joins TRBV6-6 to TRBJ1-5, with TRBD1 as a possible D gene (6 bases). Germline V gene sequence: CDR1 MNHNY, CDR2 SVGAGI (reference sequence). The CDR3 totals 16 residues. V gave up 0 bases and J gave up 1 base, with 10 bases separating them. The CDR3 DNA is TGTGCCAGCAGTTACTCGATTGGACAGAGCAATCAGCCCCAGCATTTT. Protein: CASSYSIGQSNQPQHF.

This clonotype was detected only a few times. The J gene is TRBJ2-7, the V gene TRBV24-1; the match to TRBD2 covers 7 bases. Losses at the gene ends were 6 bases for V and 4 bases for J; bases not matched to a gene: 11. CDR3 length equals 15 residues. Germline CDR1 is KGHDR and CDR2 is SFDVKD. CDR3 sequence: CATSWWKRGRYEQYF. The CDR3 coding sequence is TGTGCCACCAGTTGGTGGAAGCGGGGACGGTACGAGCAGTACTTC.

This clonotype was detected only a few times. The V gene is TRBV28, the J gene TRBJ1-2, with TRBD1 matching 9 bases. The germline gives CDR1 MDHEN, CDR2 SYDVKM. With V trimmed by 8 bases and J by 3 bases, 4 bases remained unmatched. The CDR3 is made up of 13 amino acids. CDR3 loop: CASRDRADYGYTF. In DNA form, the CDR3 reads TGTGCCAGCCGGGACAGGGCGGACTATGGCTACACCTTC.

J is TRBJ2-4 and V is TRBV19; unclear D gene. The CDR3 runs to 17 residues. Germline loops: CDR1 LNHDA, CDR2 SQIVND (reference sequence). Trimming cost V 2 bases and J 3 bases, with 17 bases left between them. CDR3 loop: CASSIMRSSSFKNIQYF. Written as DNA, the CDR3 is TGTGCCAGTAGTATAATGAGGAGTAGCTCTTTCAAAAACATTCAGTACTTC.

This clonotype was counted ten times or more. This chain links TRBV28 with TRBJ2-7; D not resolved. CDR3 length: 11 amino acids. The germline CDR1 and CDR2 sequences are MDHEN and SYDVKM. Trimming pared 6 bases from V and 6 bases from J, leaving 9 bases between. The CDR3: CASSPGSEQYF. The CDR3 region has the DNA TGTGCCAGCAGCCCCGGCAGCGAGCAGTACTTC.

This clonotype has ten or more counts. The J gene is TRBJ1-1, the V gene TRBV20-1; D is unresolved. The germline V gene has CDR1 DFQATT and CDR2 SNEGSKA (reference sequence). The ends were cut back, 2 bases at V and 0 bases at J, with 13 bases in the middle. There are 15 residues in the CDR3. DNA of the CDR3: TGCAGTGCTAGATCTCCCGGGAGGGTGAACACTGAAGCTTTCTTT. Encoded protein: CSARSPGRVNTEAFF.

This clonotype was seen more than once but under ten times. The chain couples TRBV12-3 or TRBV12-4 to TRBJ1-2; 7 bases align to TRBD1. The CDR3 totals 14 residues. J gave up 4 bases and V 3 bases, and 5 bases lay outside the gene matches. The CDR3 region is CASSFRSGGYGYTF. CDR3 nucleotide sequence: TGTGCCAGCAGTTTCAGATCAGGGGGCTATGGCTACACCTTC.

The chain couples TRBV30 to TRBJ2-7; D possibly uses TRBD1 or TRBD2 (5 bases each). The CDR3 runs 17 residues. The germline V gene has CDR1 GTSNPN and CDR2 SVGIG (reference sequence). The germline V and J ends were trimmed by 2 bases and 3 bases, with 23 bases remaining between them. The CDR3, as DNA: TGTGCCTGGAGTAGGACGGGAAACGAGGGGATTAACTACGAGCAGTACTTC. Protein sequence: CAWSRTGNEGINYEQYF.

This chain joins TRBV12-3 or TRBV12-4 and TRBJ2-1; TRBD2 matches at 7 bases. This CDR3 has 15 amino acids. Unmatched junction bases numbered 8, after V lost 3 bases and J lost 6 bases. The CDR3, as DNA: TGTGCCAGCAGTTTGGGGGGAGGGCCGGGCAATGAGCAGTTCTTC. Amino acids: CASSLGGGPGNEQFF.

This clonotype was picked up many times. The chain employs TRBV15 and TRBJ1-5; maybe TRBD1 (5 bases). Per the germline V gene, CDR1 is LNHNV and CDR2 is YYDKDF (reference sequence). Trimming shortened V by 3 bases and J by 0 bases, and 9 bases separated the two germline ends. This CDR3 region has 15 residues. The chain's CDR3 is CATSSVGVSNQPQHF. DNA for the CDR3: TGTGCCACCAGCAGTGTAGGGGTTAGCAATCAGCCCCAGCATTTT.

There are many counts of this clonotype. The rearrangement links TRBV7-2 to TRBJ1-2; 10 nucleotides agree with TRBD1. Trimming removed 5 bases from V and 5 bases from J; junction bases left unmatched: 11. The CDR3 sequence is 16 residues long. CDR1 and CDR2 (germline): SGHTA, FQGNSA. As DNA, the CDR3 is TGTGCCAGCAGCGAACAGACAGGGGGCAGATTTTATGGCTACACCTTC. Translating gives CASSEQTGGRFYGYTF.

This clonotype was observed once. The V gene is TRBV5-4, the J gene TRBJ1-1; 7 bases match TRBD1. The CDR3 extends over 14 amino acids. CDR1 is SGHNT, CDR2 YYREEE, per germline (reference sequence). V was clipped by 0 bases and J by 4 bases; unmatched bases: 3. The CDR3 sequence is CASSLGGGFTEAFF. CDR3 nucleotide sequence: TGTGCCAGCAGCTTGGGAGGGGGCTTCACTGAAGCTTTCTTT.

In regard to this clonotype: A much larger clone is a single base away; this may be a read error. The chain couples TRBV28 to TRBJ1-2; TRBD1 is a possible D gene (6 bases). This CDR3 spans 16 amino acids. Germline V gene lookup returns CDR1 MDHEN and CDR2 SYDVKM. Trimming stripped 7 bases from V and 3 bases from J, with 21 bases between. CDR3 sequence: CASNSPGQTGDYGYTF. DNA of the CDR3: TGTGCCAGCAATTCCCCAGGACAGACGGGAGACTATGGCTACACCTTC.

This clonotype was observed at least ten times. The chain links TRBV6-1 to TRBJ1-1; D is perhaps TRBD1 (5 bases). The CDR3 is 14 amino acids. The V gene's germline CDR1 is MNHNS and CDR2 SASEGT. With 2 bases removed from V and 6 bases from J, the gap between germline ends came to 13 bases. In DNA, the CDR3 is TGTGCCAGCAGTGAACGCGGGGGTTCGGCTGAAGCTTTCTTT. Translated, it gives CASSERGGSAEAFF.

This clonotype was seen ten or more times. This chain links TRBV27 with TRBJ1-1; 10 nucleotides line up with TRBD1. This CDR3 spans 15 amino acids. Germline CDR1 and CDR2: MNHEY and SMNVEV (reference sequence). V trimming: 2 bases; J trimming: 3 bases; junction bases outside the gene matches: 3. The CDR3 DNA is TGTGCCAGCAGTTTAACCGGGACAGGGGACACTGAAGCTTTCTTT. Translating it yields CASSLTGTGDTEAFF.

The sample holds many counts of this clonotype. The V gene is TRBV28, the J gene TRBJ1-1; D might be TRBD1 (6 bases). V was trimmed by 0 bases and J by 0 bases, leaving 8 bases between them. The CDR3 has 15 amino acids. Germline V CDR1 and CDR2: MDHEN, SYDVKM. This CDR3 is CASSLWTGLNTEAFF. The CDR3 DNA follows: TGTGCCAGCAGTTTATGGACAGGTCTGAACACTGAAGCTTTCTTT.

This clonotype showed up many times. An end of the junction does not agree with germline; a read error may underlie this. The CDR3 sequence: CASSLGVRETQYF. The DNA of the CDR3 is TGCGCCAGCAGCCTGGGGGTCCGGGAGACCCAGTACTTC. The chain couples TRBV12-3 or TRBV12-4 to TRBJ2-5; D may correspond to TRBD1 or TRBD2 (5 bases each). There are 13 residues in the CDR3.

There are a few counts of this clonotype. V and J are TRBV28 and TRBJ2-2, with 7 nucleotides matching TRBD1. CDR3 size: 15 residues. Germline trimming cut 5 bases from V and 0 bases from J; bases unmatched to any gene: 3. Germline V gives CDR1 MDHEN, CDR2 SYDVKM. The DNA of the CDR3 is TGTGCCAGCAGTCGAGGGGGCACGAACACCGGGGAGCTGTTTTTT. Encoded protein: CASSRGGTNTGELFF.

This clonotype was seen at least ten times. This sequence joins TRBV12-3 or TRBV12-4 and TRBJ1-6, with D possibly being TRBD1 (5 bases). The CDR3 is made up of 15 amino acids. The V end lost 6 bases, the J end lost 8 bases, and 17 bases lay between the germline ends. The CDR3 DNA sequence: TGTGCCAGCAGCCCGAGGAGGGGCAGGGATTCACCCCTCCACTTT. Encoded protein: CASSPRRGRDSPLHF.

The V call is TRBV6-1, the J call TRBJ2-7; a weak D match, TRBD1 (6 bases). V was trimmed by 5 bases and J by 6 bases, leaving 14 bases between them. Germline-derived CDR1 and CDR2 are MNHNS and SASEGT. CDR3 length: 13 residues. The CDR3 sequence is CASSTGTISEQYF. CDR3 coding DNA: TGTGCCAGCAGTACCGGGACAATCTCCGAGCAGTACTTC.

J is TRBJ2-7 and V is TRBV11-3; the match to TRBD1 covers 7 bases. Germline CDR1 SGHNT, CDR2 YENEEA. J lost 2 bases, V lost 3 bases, and 7 bases had no gene match. The CDR3 is 15 residues long. The CDR3 spells CASSFGQGVPYEQYF. The CDR3 coding sequence is TGTGCCAGCAGCTTCGGGCAGGGGGTCCCCTACGAGCAGTACTTC.

Ten or more counts support this clonotype. This rearrangement joins TRBV28 to TRBJ1-1, with D hard to call. V was clipped by 7 bases and J by 10 bases, with 22 bases between them. The CDR3 runs 14 residues. CDR1 and CDR2 (germline): MDHEN, SYDVKM. DNA for the CDR3: TGTGCCAGCATCAAAGAGGGAGGCCTGCGTGTAGCTTTCTTT. The encoded protein is CASIKEGGLRVAFF.

In its sample, this clonotype was seen many times. V is TRBV6-1 and J is TRBJ2-5; no clear D. The germline V gene has CDR1 MNHNS and CDR2 SASEGT. V lost 8 bases, J lost 2 bases, and 9 bases lay in between. CDR3 length: 12 residues. This CDR3 is CASLGRQETQYF. DNA of the CDR3: TGTGCCAGCCTAGGAAGGCAAGAGACCCAGTACTTC.

There are a few counts of this clonotype. The junction departs from germline at one end; a sequencing error may be responsible. V usage is TRBV5-1 and J usage is TRBJ2-5, with 9 positions matching TRBD2. This CDR3 region has 15 residues. Germline CDR1 reads SGHRS; CDR2 reads YFSETQ. CDR3 protein: CASSLNSASGAGKNF. The CDR3 coding sequence is TGCGCCAGCAGCTTGAATTCCGCTAGCGGGGCCGGAAAGAACTTC.

This clonotype has at least ten counts. The chain's CDR3 is CASSYSTAYQETQYF. In nucleotides, the CDR3 is TGTGCCAGCAGTTACTCCACAGCTTACCAAGAGACCCAGTACTTC. The V call is TRBV6-5, the J call TRBJ2-5; D remains ambiguous. Trimming removed 0 bases from V and 0 bases from J, with 8 bases in between. Looked up from germline, CDR1 is MNHEY and CDR2 is SVGAGI. The CDR3 has 15 residues.

With respect to this clonotype: Since a much larger clone is just one base distant, this may be a read error. The V and J genes are TRBV28 and TRBJ1-2, with D possibly matching TRBD1 (6 bases). Per germline, CDR1 MDHEN and CDR2 SYDVKM. This CDR3 has 11 amino acids. The CDR3 sequence is CASSGTIGYIF. CDR3 nucleotide sequence: TGTGCCAGCAGCGGGACAATTGGCTACATCTTC.

This clonotype was picked up many times. The V and J genes are TRBV29-1 and TRBJ1-1, with D perhaps TRBD1 (5 bases). CDR1 is SQVTM and CDR2 is ANQGSEA in the germline V gene. Trimming took off 0 bases at V and 1 base at J, with 9 bases between the two ends. The CDR3 length is 14 residues. The CDR3: CSVEEGPGNTEAFF. The CDR3 coding sequence is TGCAGCGTTGAAGAGGGGCCAGGGAACACTGAAGCTTTCTTT.

The rearrangement uses TRBV20-1 and TRBJ1-2, with TRBD1 identical over 7 bases. The V and J ends lost 3 bases and 5 bases, in that order; junction bases with no gene match: 9. The CDR3 sequence is 14 residues long. The germline V gene has CDR1 DFQATT and CDR2 SNEGSKA (reference sequence). CDR3 sequence reads: CSASIGTDSYGYTF. In DNA, the CDR3 is TGCAGTGCTAGTATAGGGACAGATTCATATGGCTACACCTTC.